This T cell receptor (beta chain) stems from a study of blood T cell repertoires in COVID-19. In the original processing: Reference gene primer amplification gave nucleated cell count estimates. Sequencing used immunoSEQ multiplex PCR; TCRdb keeps in-frame clones, though not all of them. Clonal size and the V and J genes are those of that table, whereas D and trimming came from the DNA. The table includes roughly 81,000 clones, 70% to 90% detected once. CDR1 and CDR2 (germline): SGHNT, YYREEE (reference sequence). Trimming shortened V by 0 bases and J by 8 bases, and 14 bases separated the two germline ends. This CDR3 comprises 14 residues.

Input material: peripheral blood. The chain combines TRBV5-4 with TRBJ1-2; a possible D gene is TRBD1 (5 bases). The TCR sequence derives from a man between 65 and 85 years old with active or convalescent COVID-19. The CDR3 protein is CASSLGGGRGGYTF. The CDR3 DNA reads TGTGCCAGCAGCTTGGGGGGGGGAAGAGGAGGCTACACCTTC.